This is a list of T cell receptor beta chains from one sample in a study of control samples from healthy donors and cancer patients. Sequencing was performed with immunoSEQ multiplex PCR; in TCRdb, only in-frame clones are kept and a portion is missing. The table shows roughly 400,000 clones, with 80% to 95% occurring only once. The sample was PBMCs. All receptors derive from a man aged 35 to 55 with head and neck cancer. The CDR3 runs from the conserved cysteine through the conserved F or W. A D gene is named only where the DNA matches it firmly. Not every row has a clone size; where given, it reads once, few, many or a size class.

d_call | j_call | clone_size | v_call | cdr3_nt | cdr3_aa
TRBD2 | TRBJ2-1 | once | TRBV30 | TGTGCCTGGAGTTCTCCTAGCGGGAGGGCCTTTAATGAGCAGTTCTTC | CAWSSPSGRAFNEQFF
NA | TRBJ2-1 | NA | TRBV4-3 | TGCGCCAGCAGCCAAGACGCCAGAAGCTCCTACAATGAGCAGTTCTTC | CASSQDARSSYNEQFF
TRBD2 | TRBJ2-3 | NA | TRBV6-1 | TGTGCCAGCAGTGCAAGACTAGCGGGGGAATACACAGATACGCAGTATTTT | CASSARLAGEYTDTQYF
NA | TRBJ1-5 | NA | TRBV24-1 | TGTGCCACCAGCCCAGATGGCACAGGGCATCAGCCCCAGCATTTT | CATSPDGTGHQPQHF
NA | TRBJ2-2 | once | TRBV19 | TGTGCCAGTAGTATAAATCGGAACACCGGGGAGCTGTTTTTT | CASSINRNTGELFF
NA | TRBJ2-1 | NA | TRBV4-1 | TGCGCCAGCAAGAGCAGGGGATCCGTCAATGAGCAGTTCTTC | CASKSRGSVNEQFF
NA | TRBJ2-7 | NA | TRBV28 | TGTGCCAGCATGGGCCAGGGGTCCTCCTACGAGCAGTACTTC | CASMGQGSSYEQYF
NA | TRBJ1-5 | once | TRBV4-3 | TGCGCCAGCAGCCAAGATGGGGGGAAACAGCCCCAGCATTTT | CASSQDGGKQPQHF
TRBD2 | TRBJ2-1 | NA | TRBV18 | TGTGCCAGCTCACCACGTACTAGCGGGAGTGGAGAGCAGTTCTTC | CASSPRTSGSGEQFF
NA | TRBJ2-2 | NA | TRBV12-3/TRBV12-4 | TGTGCCAGCAGTTTAGTGGGGGCGAGGGAGCTGTTTTTT | CASSLVGARELFF
NA | TRBJ1-1 | NA | TRBV19 | TGTGCCAGTAGATCACACTTACTAACTGAAGCTTTCTTT | CASRSHLLTEAFF
NA | TRBJ1-1 | NA | TRBV7-9 | TGTGCCAGCAGCCCACCGGAGTGGAACACTGAAGCTTTCTTT | CASSPPEWNTEAFF
NA | TRBJ2-2 | NA | TRBV7-8 | TGTGCCAGCAGACTGTCCCCCGTTATTGACACCGGGGAGCTGTTTTTT | CASRLSPVIDTGELFF
TRBD2 | TRBJ2-3 | NA | TRBV3-1/TRBV3-2 | TGTGCCAGCAGCCTCGGCGTTCCCGCGGGGGGAGATACGCAGTATTTT | CASSLGVPAGGDTQYF
NA | TRBJ2-7 | NA | TRBV6-5 | TGTGCCAGCAGTTACTCGCAGCAACTTAGCTCCTACGAGCAGTACTTC | CASSYSQQLSSYEQYF
TRBD2 | TRBJ2-2 | NA | TRBV11-3 | TGTGCCAGCAGCTCGGGGGGGCCCGGGGAGCTGTTTTTT | CASSSGGPGELFF
NA | TRBJ2-7 | NA | TRBV6-6 | TGTGCCAGCAGTGCCGGGAGAAGCTACGAGCAGTACTTC | CASSAGRSYEQYF
TRBD1 | TRBJ1-1 | NA | TRBV4-2 | TGTGCCAGCAGCGCCCCCGGGACAGGGGTCACTGAAGCTTTCTTT | CASSAPGTGVTEAFF
TRBD2 | TRBJ2-1 | NA | TRBV7-8 | TGTGCCAGCAGCCCCTACCGGGGGGGCACCTACAATGAGCAGTTCTTC | CASSPYRGGTYNEQFF
TRBD1 | TRBJ2-7 | NA | TRBV7-9 | TGTGCCAGCAGCTTAGACCGGGACAGTCACTACGAGCAGTACTTC | CASSLDRDSHYEQYF
NA | TRBJ2-3 | NA | TRBV27 | TGTGCCAGCAGTGGGCTTTTGGTAAACACAGATACGCAGTATTTT | CASSGLLVNTDTQYF
NA | TRBJ2-7 | NA | TRBV11-2 | TGTGCCAGCAGCTTAGGAGTCGGGACTCTGGCCTCCGAGCAGTACTTC | CASSLGVGTLASEQYF
NA | TRBJ2-2 | NA | TRBV4-3 | TGCGCCAGCAGCCAAAGGTCTATATACACCGGGGAGCTGTTTTTT | CASSQRSIYTGELFF
NA | TRBJ1-1 | NA | TRBV2 | TGTGCCAGCCAAGGGCAGATGAACACTGAAGCTTTCTTT | CASQGQMNTEAFF
TRBD1 | TRBJ1-4 | NA | TRBV19 | TGTGCCAGTAGCCCAGGGGGCTCGGCTGAAAAACTGTTTTTT | CASSPGGSAEKLFF